These 26 T cell receptor beta chains originate from one sample sequenced in a study of blood T cell repertoires in COVID-19. This table comes from immunoSEQ multiplex PCR, and its TCRdb copy is limited to in-frame clones, with some not included. The table has over 250,000 clones, about 87% seen once. Sequenced sample: peripheral blood. All receptors derive from a woman in her 70s with COVID-19, enrolled during active disease.

This sequence joins TRBV6-5 and TRBJ2-2; D uncertain. V shed 6 bases and J shed 0 bases, with 8 bases lying between them. The CDR3 contains 14 residues. Germline V gene lookup returns CDR1 MNHEY and CDR2 SVGAGI. The CDR3 DNA is TGTGCCAGCAGACAGAGACCGAACACCGGGGAGCTGTTTTTT. It yields the protein CASRQRPNTGELFF.

The chain combines TRBV2 with TRBJ2-1, with 7 bases fitting TRBD1. There are 13 residues in the CDR3. CDR1 SNHLY and CDR2 FYNNEI come from the germline V gene. V trimming: 3 bases; J trimming: 9 bases; junction bases outside the gene matches: 5. The DNA for the CDR3 is TGTGCCAGCAGTGAGAGACAGGGTGCTGAGCAGTTCTTC. This translates into CASSERQGAEQFF.

The rearrangement uses TRBV4-1 and TRBJ1-4; D is perhaps TRBD1 (6 bases). Deletions cut 1 base from V and 0 bases from J, with 12 bases between. This CDR3 has 17 amino acids. Germline-derived CDR1 and CDR2 are MGHRA and YSYEKL. CDR3 nucleotides: TGCGCCAGCAGCCAAGCAGGGGCAGTGACAACTAATGAAAAACTGTTTTTT. It is translated as CASSQAGAVTTNEKLFF.

This chain joins TRBV19 and TRBJ1-5, with unresolved D. The CDR3 covers 14 residues. Deletions cut 7 bases from V and 3 bases from J, with 13 bases between. The V gene's germline CDR1 is LNHDA and CDR2 SQIVND (reference sequence). CDR3 in amino acids: CASTINSPNQPQHF. In nucleotides, the CDR3 is TGTGCCAGTACCATAAACAGTCCCAATCAGCCCCAGCATTTT.

The count of this clone is one. The rearrangement joins TRBV19 to TRBJ2-3, with TRBD1 matching over 7 bases. The CDR3 runs to 14 residues. Germline CDR1 and CDR2: LNHDA and SQIVND (reference sequence). V lost 6 bases and J lost 2; bases outside the gene matches: 5. CDR3 bases: TGTGCCAGTAGACCGGGACAGAACACAGATACGCAGTATTTT. Its protein is CASRPGQNTDTQYF.

This chain connects TRBV28 to TRBJ1-5, with D tentatively TRBD1 (5 bases). The V end lost 2 bases, the J end lost 5 bases, and 16 bases lay between the germline ends. CDR1 and CDR2 (germline): MDHEN, SYDVKM. This CDR3 comprises 16 residues. The CDR3 nucleotides read TGTGCCAGCAGTTTAAATCCAAGACAGAAATATCAGCCCCAGCATTTT. This sequence encodes CASSLNPRQKYQPQHF. The variable domain in full, with the rest retrieved from reference TRBV28 and TRBJ1-5, is DVKVTQSSRYLVKRTGEKVFLECVQDMDHENMFWYRQDPGLGLRLIYFSYDVKMKEKGDIPEGYSVSREKKERFSLILESASTNQTSMYLCASSLNPRQKYQPQHFGDGTRLSIL.

In DNA, the CDR3 is TGTGCCAGCAGCGGACAGTTTTCACCCCTCCACTTT. Translated, it gives CASSGQFSPLHF. This rearrangement joins TRBV2 to TRBJ1-6; possibly TRBD1 for D (6 bases). The V and J ends lost 6 bases and 9 bases respectively, with 9 bases between them. This CDR3 comprises 12 residues. Germline values: CDR1 SNHLY, CDR2 FYNNEI.

The chain links TRBV5-1 to TRBJ2-1; 7 nucleotides line up with TRBD1. Trimming removed 6 bases from V and 13 bases from J; junction bases left unmatched: 10. This CDR3 spans 12 amino acids. In germline, CDR1 is SGHRS, CDR2 YFSETQ. CDR3 amino acids: CASTRDRDFQFF. The CDR3, as DNA: TGCGCCAGCACCCGAGACAGGGATTTCCAGTTCTTC.

This chain joins TRBV7-3 and TRBJ2-2, with 7 bases lining up with TRBD1. Germline CDR1 SGHTA, CDR2 FQGTGA. The J segment lost 12 bases and the V segment lost 4 bases, leaving 11 bases of the junction unmatched. The CDR3 covers 14 residues. The CDR3 DNA sequence: TGTGCCAGCAGCTCACGACAGGGTCAGGGAAAGCTGTTTTTT. Its translation is CASSSRQGQGKLFF.

The V gene is TRBV7-8, the J gene TRBJ2-1; TRBD2 matches 11 bases. CDR1 SGHVS and CDR2 FQNEAQ come from the germline V gene. The CDR3 totals 15 residues. J was trimmed by 9 bases and V by 5 bases; bases with no gene match: 9. CDR3 sequence reads: CASSALAGGPSEQFF. In DNA form, the CDR3 reads TGTGCCAGCAGCGCTTTAGCGGGAGGGCCGAGTGAGCAGTTCTTC. Supplemented by reference TRBV7-8 and TRBJ2-1, the full variable domain reads GAGVSQSPRYKVAKRGQDVALRCDPISGHVSLFWYQQALGQGPEFLTYFQNEAQLDKSGLPSDRFFAERPEGSVSTLKIQRTQQEDSAVYLCASSALAGGPSEQFFGPGTRLTVL.

The rearrangement joins TRBV19 to TRBJ2-2; TRBD1 aligns across 10 bases. CDR1 and CDR2 from the germline V gene are LNHDA and SQIVND (reference sequence). Unmatched junction bases numbered 14, after V lost 6 bases and J lost 4 bases. The CDR3 has 18 amino acids. The CDR3 here is CASRPPGTGVSGTGELFF. Written as DNA, the CDR3 is TGTGCCAGTAGACCTCCAGGGACAGGGGTGAGCGGCACCGGGGAGCTGTTTTTT.

V and J are TRBV28 and TRBJ1-3; TRBD1 matches at 8 bases. This CDR3 is built from 16 residues. Germline values: CDR1 MDHEN, CDR2 SYDVKM. Losses at the gene ends were 5 bases for V and 0 bases for J; bases not matched to a gene: 6. The chain's CDR3 is CASSKRTGRSGNTIYF. CDR3 coding DNA: TGTGCCAGCAGTAAGAGGACAGGGCGCTCTGGAAACACCATATATTTT.

The CDR3 here is CASSLAMPGTAYGYTF. The CDR3 nucleotides read TGTGCCAGCAGCTTAGCGATGCCGGGGACAGCCTATGGCTACACCTTC. The chain employs TRBV7-2 and TRBJ1-2; 7 bases are shared with TRBD1. CDR1 is SGHTA and CDR2 is FQGNSA in the germline V gene. V lost 0 bases, J lost 4 bases, and 8 bases stayed unmatched. CDR3 length: 16 residues.

J is TRBJ2-3 and V is TRBV27; 9 bases line up with TRBD1. V lost 6 bases to trimming and J lost 6 bases; unmatched junction nucleotides: 13. Germline CDR1 reads MNHEY; CDR2 reads SMNVEV (reference sequence). The CDR3 runs to 16 residues. CDR3 loop: CASSSLGTGMLDTQYF. CDR3 coding DNA: TGTGCCAGCAGCTCCCTGGGGACAGGGATGTTGGATACGCAGTATTTT.

CDR3 sequence reads: CSARIPRGYTF. CDR3 bases: TGCAGTGCTAGGATACCCAGGGGCTACACCTTC. This rearrangement joins TRBV20-1 to TRBJ1-2; D is unresolved. Germline V gene lookup returns CDR1 DFQATT and CDR2 SNEGSKA (reference sequence). V dropped 3 bases and J dropped 8 bases, with 10 bases sitting between them. This CDR3 contains 11 residues.

The J gene is TRBJ2-1, the V gene TRBV5-1, with 12 positions matching TRBD1. This CDR3 has 14 residues. Germline V gene lookup returns CDR1 SGHRS and CDR2 YFSETQ. The trim removed 4 bases at V and 12 bases at J, leaving 8 bases unmatched. As DNA, the CDR3 is TGCGCCAGCAGCACCCCGGGACAGGGGGCTGGGCAGTTCTTC. Encoded protein: CASSTPGQGAGQFF.

This chain joins TRBV4-3 and TRBJ1-3; no reliable D call. Between the trimmed V and J ends, which lost 5 bases and 3 bases, there was a span of 5 bases. Germline V gene sequence: CDR1 LGHNA, CDR2 YSLEER. This CDR3 is 12 amino acids long. CDR3 amino acids: CASSGGGNTIYF. The CDR3 DNA reads TGCGCCAGCAGCGGAGGTGGAAACACCATATATTTT.

A remark on this clone: At one end, the junction sequence differs from germline, possibly due to a read error. V and J are TRBV7-7 and TRBJ2-1, with D tentatively TRBD2 (5 bases). Germline CDR1 and CDR2: SSHAT and FNYEAQ (reference sequence). The CDR3 is made up of 14 amino acids. CDR3 bases: TGTGCTAGCAGCTTAGGATACGGGGACAATGAGCAGTTCTTC. Residues: CASSLGYGDNEQFF.

The rearrangement uses TRBV5-1 and TRBJ2-2, with 7 bases lining up with TRBD2. The J segment lost 2 bases and the V segment lost 0 bases, leaving 10 bases of the junction unmatched. Germline V lookup: CDR1 SGHRS, CDR2 YFSETQ. This CDR3 has 18 amino acids. The chain's CDR3 is CASSLEPSGHSNTGELFF. In DNA, the CDR3 is TGCGCCAGCAGCTTGGAGCCTAGCGGTCACTCTAACACCGGGGAGCTGTTTTTT.

V usage is TRBV5-6 and J usage is TRBJ2-3; a weak D match, TRBD1 (5 bases). Trimming stripped 4 bases from V and 1 base from J, with 13 bases between. The germline CDR1 and CDR2 sequences are SGHDT and YYEEEE. The CDR3 spans 15 residues. CDR3 bases: TGTGCCAGCAGCCTGACGATACAGGGCACAGATACGCAGTATTTT. Encoded protein: CASSLTIQGTDTQYF.

The chain uses TRBV7-8 and TRBJ1-1; 8 bases are shared with TRBD1. V was pared by 5 bases and J by 1 base, with 21 bases of the junction left unmatched. The CDR3 is 20 amino acids. Germline-derived CDR1 and CDR2 are SGHVS and FQNEAQ. Written as DNA, the CDR3 is TGTGCCAGCAGCCGAGCGCGGACAGGGTCCTTGGGAGGGCCGAACACTGAAGCTTTCTTT. It encodes CASSRARTGSLGGPNTEAFF.

This clone was counted a few times. The V gene is TRBV2, the J gene TRBJ2-1, with 11 bases matching TRBD1. The CDR3 sequence is 13 residues long. Looked up from germline, CDR1 is SNHLY and CDR2 is FYNNEI. The trim removed 8 bases at V and 10 bases at J, leaving 7 bases unmatched. Here the CDR3 reads CASYGQGAREQFF. As DNA, the CDR3 is TGTGCCAGCTACGGACAGGGGGCAAGGGAGCAGTTCTTC.

V is TRBV5-8 and J is TRBJ2-1; D might be TRBD2 (7 bases). The germline V gene encodes CDR1 SGHTS and CDR2 YDEGEE. The CDR3 is 16 residues long. The germline V and J ends were trimmed by 1 base and 0 bases, with 11 bases remaining between them. DNA for the CDR3: TGTGCCAGCAGCTTGTTTGCGGGGGCCTCCTACAATGAGCAGTTCTTC. Encoded protein: CASSLFAGASYNEQFF.

This chain links TRBV24-1 with TRBJ1-3; 8 bases fit TRBD1. Trimming took 7 bases from V and 4 from J; bases not matched to a gene: 5. CDR1 is KGHDR, CDR2 SFDVKD, per germline. The CDR3 has 14 amino acids. This chain's CDR3 is CATRQGAGGNTIYF. The CDR3 region has the DNA TGTGCCACCAGGCAGGGGGCAGGGGGAAACACCATATATTTT.

The genes are TRBV10-1 and TRBJ2-1, with 9 nucleotides matching TRBD2. Germline loops: CDR1 WNHNN, CDR2 SYGVQD (reference sequence). The CDR3 contains 15 residues. V shed 8 bases, J shed 8 bases, and the junction held 13 bases outside the gene matches. CDR3 DNA: TGCGCCAGCTCCGGGGGGGCTAGCGGGAATCATGAGCAGTTCTTC. Translated, it gives CASSGGASGNHEQFF.

CDR3 in DNA: TGTGCCAGCAGCCAAACAGGGGATCAAGAGACCCAGTACTTC. It encodes CASSQTGDQETQYF. This chain connects TRBV3-1 (or the pseudogene TRBV3-2) to TRBJ2-5; 7 bases are a match to TRBD1. The CDR3 is made up of 14 amino acids. V dropped 2 bases and J dropped 2; count of bases not matched to a gene: 2. Germline CDR1 and CDR2: LGHDT and YNNKEL (reference sequence).